This T cell receptor (beta chain) was recovered during a study of PD-1 blockade in classical Hodgkin lymphoma. Study-wide results and limits: By cycle point C4D1, TCR diversity had risen significantly in CD4+ cells (but not CD8+ cells). The diversity seen at baseline in complete responders resembled that of newly diagnosed patients. Sources of repertoire differences remain undefined, possibly disease activity or prior therapy.

Measured with immunoSEQ multiplex PCR; TCRdb has only the in-frame clones, and not every one. Among about 24,000 clones listed, around 68% were seen once. About this clone itself: The target antigen is unknown.

Specified time point: cycle 4 day 1 (C4D1), after around six weeks of nivolumab. Relapse after autologous stem cell transplantation occurred in every patient, and brentuximab vedotin exposure varied. The sample was peripheral blood mononuclear cells (PBMCs), taken before the fourth cycle of nivolumab. The TCR sequence derives from a human donor with classical Hodgkin lymphoma.

In nucleotides, the CDR3 is TGCGCCAGCAGCCAAGAAAACACCGGGGAGCTGTTTTTT. It yields the protein CASSQENTGELFF. This chain connects TRBV4-1 to TRBJ2-2; D call uncertain. V shed 0 bases and J shed 2 bases, with 1 base lying between them. This CDR3 has 13 residues. Germline CDR1 MGHRA, CDR2 YSYEKL.